Here is one T cell receptor (beta chain) with its context. CDR1 and CDR2 from the germline V gene are MDHEN and SYDVKM. V lost 5 bases and J lost 0, with 11 bases in between. The CDR3 contains 16 residues. The sample belongs to a study of CD8 T cells in Susac syndrome. Across the study: Susac syndrome patients were untreated, on corticosteroids with some adding intravenous immunoglobulin, or on intravenous immunoglobulin only.

Through negative isolation, CD4+ and CD8+ T cells were obtained, while TEMRA cells were enriched using FACS. cDNA came from roughly 0.53 to 1 ug RNA primed by random hexamers. TCRdb reprocessed the immunoSEQ multiplex PCR reads via MiXCR and lists one record per CDR3 protein. The sample includes around 71,000 distinct CDR3 sequences, 85% to 95% of them seen just once. Sequenced input: CD4+ T cells from PBMCs. The source is a human donor with Susac syndrome. This chain joins TRBV28 and TRBJ1-6; D unclear. CDR3 loop: CASSPRSSSYNSPLHF. CDR3 coding DNA: TGTGCCAGCAGTCCCAGGAGTAGCTCCTATAATTCACCCCTCCACTTT.